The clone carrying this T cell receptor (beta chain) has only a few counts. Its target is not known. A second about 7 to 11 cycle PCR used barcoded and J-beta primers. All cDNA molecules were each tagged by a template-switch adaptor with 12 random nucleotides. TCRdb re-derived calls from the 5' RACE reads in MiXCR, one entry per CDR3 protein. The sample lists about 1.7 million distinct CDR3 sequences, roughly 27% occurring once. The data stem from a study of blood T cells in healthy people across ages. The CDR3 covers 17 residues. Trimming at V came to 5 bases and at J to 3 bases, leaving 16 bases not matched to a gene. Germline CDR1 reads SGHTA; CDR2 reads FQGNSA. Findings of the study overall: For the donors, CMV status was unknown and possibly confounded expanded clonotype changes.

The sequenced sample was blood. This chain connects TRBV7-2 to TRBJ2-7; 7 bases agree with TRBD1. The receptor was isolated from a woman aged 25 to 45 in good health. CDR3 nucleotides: TGTGCCAGCAGCCGACCGGTCCTTTCCGGGACAGACTACGAGCAGTACTTC. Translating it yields CASSRPVLSGTDYEQYF.